This passage covers 18 T cell receptor beta chains from one sample sequenced in a study of identical twins' blood T cells. TCRdb itself ran the 5' RACE reads through MiXCR, one entry per CDR3 protein. Of a few hundred thousand distinct CDR3 sequences listed, roughly 27% are singletons. Material for sequencing was PBMCs. Receptors were obtained from a woman aged 18 to 55 in good health.

This clonotype was detected many times. J is TRBJ1-1 and V is TRBV6-2 or TRBV6-3, with D possibly TRBD1 on 6 matching bases. The V end was cut by 7 bases, the J end by 7 bases, with 13 bases between. This CDR3 region has 12 residues. Per the germline V gene, CDR1 is MNHEY and CDR2 is SVGEGT. The chain's CDR3 is CASTTGFFEAFF. The CDR3, as DNA: TGTGCCAGCACCACAGGGTTTTTTGAAGCTTTCTTT.

This clonotype appeared many times. The rearrangement links TRBV18 to TRBJ1-1, with D perhaps TRBD1 (6 bases). V lost 6 bases to trimming and J lost 3 bases, with 11 bases between them. This CDR3 is built from 13 residues. The germline V gene has CDR1 KGHSH and CDR2 LQKENI. The CDR3 region is CASSQGQHTEAFF. CDR3 DNA sequence: TGTGCCAGCTCCCAGGGACAACACACTGAAGCTTTCTTT.

This clonotype was counted at least ten times. J is TRBJ1-1 and V is TRBV5-1; 7 bases match TRBD1. This CDR3 is 13 amino acids long. J was trimmed by 5 bases and V by 5 bases; bases with no gene match: 6. Germline V gene data show CDR1 as SGHRS and CDR2 as YFSETQ. The CDR3 nucleotides read TGCGCCAGCAGGCAGGGGGGGGAAACTGAAGCTTTCTTT. Amino acid sequence: CASRQGGETEAFF.

The sample holds a few counts of this clonotype. The chain recombines TRBV5-1 with TRBJ1-1; D remains ambiguous. V gave up 6 bases and J gave up 1 base, with 16 bases separating them. This CDR3 region has 15 residues. Per germline, CDR1 SGHRS and CDR2 YFSETQ. The CDR3 region has the DNA TGCGCCAGCACTTCTCACAGCCTGCCGAACACTGAAGCTTTCTTT. Translation: CASTSHSLPNTEAFF.

This chain joins TRBV5-6 and TRBJ2-5; D is unresolved. Per germline, CDR1 SGHDT and CDR2 YYEEEE. V gave up 1 base and J gave up 2 bases, with 9 bases separating them. The CDR3 totals 14 residues. This CDR3 is CASSLLGSQETQYF. As DNA, the CDR3 is TGTGCCAGCAGCTTGTTGGGCAGTCAAGAGACCCAGTACTTC.

This clonotype occurred many times. The gene calls are TRBV2 and TRBJ1-6; D is unclear. CDR1 is SNHLY and CDR2 is FYNNEI in the germline V gene. The V end was cut by 11 bases, the J end by 7 bases, with 12 bases between. The CDR3 has 12 residues. CDR3 in DNA: TGTGCCGGTCATGCGGGGAATTCACCCCTCCACTTT. Its protein product is CAGHAGNSPLHF.

CDR3 sequence: CSAPFDRVTEAFF. As DNA, the CDR3 is TGCAGTGCTCCTTTCGACAGGGTCACTGAAGCTTTCTTT. V and J are TRBV20-1 and TRBJ1-1, with 7 bases matching TRBD1. The CDR3 sequence is 13 residues long. Germline values: CDR1 DFQATT, CDR2 SNEGSKA (reference sequence). Losses at the gene ends were 5 bases for V and 4 bases for J; bases not matched to a gene: 7.

This clonotype was observed a handful of times. The chain carries TRBV11-2 and TRBJ2-1; TRBD2 aligns across 13 bases. The length of the CDR3 is 16 residues. Germline V gene data show CDR1 as SGHAT and CDR2 as FQNNGV. The ends lost 5 bases at V and 6 bases at J; junction bases unmatched: 7. The CDR3 here is CASSTMTSGGSNEQFF. The CDR3 nucleotides read TGTGCCAGCAGCACCATGACTAGCGGGGGGAGCAATGAGCAGTTCTTC.

The sample holds a few counts of this clonotype. The rearrangement links TRBV12-5 to TRBJ2-7; a possible D gene is TRBD2 (5 bases). There are 12 residues in the CDR3. V gave up 7 bases and J gave up 0 bases, with 7 bases separating them. Germline assignment: CDR1 LGHNT and CDR2 FRNRAP. As DNA, the CDR3 is TGTGCTAGTGTTAGCGACTCCTACGAGCAGTACTTC. Residues: CASVSDSYEQYF.

The chain is built from TRBV11-2 and TRBJ1-1, with D perhaps TRBD1 (6 bases). Trimming removed 0 bases from V and 1 base from J, with 9 bases in between. The length of the CDR3 is 15 residues. CDR1 is SGHAT and CDR2 is FQNNGV in the germline V gene. CDR3 region: CASSLEGGPNTEAFF. CDR3 in DNA: TGTGCCAGCAGCTTAGAAGGGGGACCGAACACTGAAGCTTTCTTT.

A few counts support this clonotype. This chain connects TRBV29-1 to TRBJ2-7; D possibly corresponds to TRBD2 (6 bases). Germline V lookup: CDR1 SQVTM, CDR2 ANQGSEA. Deletions cut 3 bases from V and 4 bases from J, with 19 bases between. There are 15 residues in the CDR3. CDR3 residues: CSVEEGLRVPYEQYF. The DNA for the CDR3 is TGCAGCGTTGAGGAGGGCCTTAGGGTTCCTTACGAGCAGTACTTC.

This clonotype was detected many times. The rearrangement joins TRBV9 to TRBJ1-5; a possible D gene is TRBD1 (5 bases). The CDR3 length is 15 residues. Germline CDR1 is SGDLS and CDR2 is YYNGEE. V dropped 0 bases and J dropped 1 base, with 8 bases sitting between them. CDR3 nucleotide sequence: TGTGCCAGCAGCGTAGCGGGGGACAGCAATCAGCCCCAGCATTTT. It translates to CASSVAGDSNQPQHF.

The chain uses TRBV5-1 and TRBJ2-2; weak D call: TRBD1 (5 bases). Germline loops: CDR1 SGHRS, CDR2 YFSETQ. The CDR3 covers 14 residues. V gave up 3 bases and J gave up 4 bases, with 10 bases separating them. CDR3 sequence (DNA): TGCGCCAGCAGCTCAGGGCTGCGCACCGGGGAGCTGTTTTTT. Its translation: CASSSGLRTGELFF. Supplemented by reference TRBV5-1 and TRBJ2-2, the full variable domain reads KAGVTQTPRYLIKTRGQQVTLSCSPISGHRSVSWYQQTPGQGLQFLFEYFSETQRNKGNFPGRFSGRQFSNSRSEMNVSTLELGDSALYLCASSSGLRTGELFFGEGSRLTVL.

Comment on this clonotype: The germline gene is not matched at one end of the junction; a read error may be the cause. The chain recombines TRBV5-1 with TRBJ1-1, with D perhaps matching TRBD1 (5 bases). Germline V gene sequence: CDR1 SGHRS, CDR2 YFSETQ. The CDR3 length is 13 residues. The CDR3 DNA follows: TGCACCAGCGGAGGGGAGTTTAACACTGAAGCTTTCTTT. Protein: CTSGGEFNTEAFF.

V usage is TRBV6-5 and J usage is TRBJ1-5, with D hard to call. The CDR3 has 14 residues. Trimming stripped 0 bases from V and 3 bases from J, with 6 bases between. The V gene's germline CDR1 is MNHEY and CDR2 SVGAGI. The CDR3 reads CASSYSGHNQPQHF. CDR3 sequence (DNA): TGTGCCAGCAGTTACTCAGGGCACAATCAGCCCCAGCATTTT.

The chain is built from TRBV7-2 and TRBJ1-1; a possible D gene is TRBD1 (5 bases). Trimming took off 4 bases at V and 3 bases at J, with 15 bases between the two ends. Germline values: CDR1 SGHTA, CDR2 FQGNSA. The CDR3 spans 15 residues. CDR3 amino acids: CASSSVTGEYTEAFF. The CDR3 DNA reads TGTGCCAGCAGCTCGGTAACAGGCGAGTACACTGAAGCTTTCTTT.

In the case of this clonotype: This sequence may be a read error, since a much larger clone differs from it by one base. The conserved phenylalanine or tryptophan is not found at the CDR3 terminus, so this likely reflects a read error. The chain couples TRBV6-2 or TRBV6-3 to TRBJ2-7; D unclear. Trimming removed 2 bases at V and 2 bases at J, with 7 bases between. CDR3 length: 13 amino acids. In germline, CDR1 is MNHEY, CDR2 SVGEGT. The CDR3 nucleotides are TGTGCCAGCAGTTACGCGGCGACCTACGAGCAGTACTCC. Protein product: CASSYAATYEQYS.

This clonotype was counted a few times. The chain combines TRBV5-1 with TRBJ1-5; the D is unclear. The V end lost 4 bases, the J end lost 5 bases, and 10 bases lay between the germline ends. The CDR3 consists of 13 residues. CDR1 and CDR2 (germline): SGHRS, YFSETQ. The chain's CDR3 is CASSLTNDQPQHF. CDR3 DNA: TGCGCCAGCAGCCTGACAAACGATCAGCCCCAGCATTTT. Full variable domain (rest looked up from reference TRBV5-1 and TRBJ1-5): KAGVTQTPRYLIKTRGQQVTLSCSPISGHRSVSWYQQTPGQGLQFLFEYFSETQRNKGNFPGRFSGRQFSNSRSEMNVSTLELGDSALYLCASSLTNDQPQHFGDGTRLSIL.